Sequencing of this TCR beta chain was carried out in a study of cytomegalovirus exposure and HLA in healthy donors. Study as a whole: In an earlier analysis, almost 120 million unique TCR beta sequences were found from some 200 million T cells. Of the donors genotyped, a few hundred in all, about 80% fell in the Caucasian-associated ancestry cluster. Overall study results and limits: Listed as cytomegalovirus-associated were 150 to 200 TCR beta chains. Relative to the roughly 700-donor mean, N-insertions were reportedly fewer in an Asian-associated ancestry cluster in a later analysis.

13 Jbeta primers and 60 Vbeta primers were used for the PCR. Libraries were prepared by immunoSEQ multiplex PCR; TCRdb keeps only in-frame clonotypes and omits some of them. The data show 90,000 to 100,000 clones, approximately 68% seen once. Points on this clone: Its antigen is undetermined.

Germline lookup yields CDR1 SGHRS and CDR2 YFSETQ. The V segment lost 7 bases and the J segment 3 bases; nucleotides outside the gene matches: 9. This CDR3 comprises 15 residues. The sequence was collected from a boy aged 5-17 years in good health and CMV-seropositive. The chain carries TRBV5-1 and TRBJ2-2; 7 bases map to TRBD1. Sequencing was performed on PBMCs. CDR3 coding DNA: TGCGCCAGCTTTACGGACAGGTCATACACCGGGGAGCTGTTTTTT. Translated, it gives CASFTDRSYTGELFF.